This T cell receptor beta chain was recorded in a study of shared clonotypes between healthy human individuals. About the research overall: In total, the donors were two women and a few men aged 18 to 49.

Selected positively for CCR7 and CD45RO-negative, naive CD8 cells excluded terminally differentiated effector memory CD45RA+ cells. The protocol was immunoSEQ multiplex PCR, while the TCRdb copy is restricted to in-frame clones and leaves out a portion. The sample holds roughly 2 million clones, about 95% seen once. The study, taken as a whole, reports: Relative to their counterparts shared across all four donors, non-shared clonotypes exhibited diminished generation probabilities.

Worth noting for this clone: Antigen: not known.

The germline gives CDR1 MNHEY, CDR2 SMNVEV (reference sequence). The V end lost 5 bases, the J end lost 3 bases, and 19 bases lay between the germline ends. The CDR3 is 16 amino acids. Sequencing was carried out using naive CD8+ T cells sorted from blood. The origin of this receptor is a young man in good health. The chain couples TRBV27 to TRBJ1-1; D possibly corresponds to TRBD1 (6 bases). The CDR3 loop is CASSPRVVRGHTEAFF. Here the CDR3 DNA reads TGTGCCAGCAGTCCCCGGGTAGTCAGGGGTCACACTGAAGCTTTCTTT.